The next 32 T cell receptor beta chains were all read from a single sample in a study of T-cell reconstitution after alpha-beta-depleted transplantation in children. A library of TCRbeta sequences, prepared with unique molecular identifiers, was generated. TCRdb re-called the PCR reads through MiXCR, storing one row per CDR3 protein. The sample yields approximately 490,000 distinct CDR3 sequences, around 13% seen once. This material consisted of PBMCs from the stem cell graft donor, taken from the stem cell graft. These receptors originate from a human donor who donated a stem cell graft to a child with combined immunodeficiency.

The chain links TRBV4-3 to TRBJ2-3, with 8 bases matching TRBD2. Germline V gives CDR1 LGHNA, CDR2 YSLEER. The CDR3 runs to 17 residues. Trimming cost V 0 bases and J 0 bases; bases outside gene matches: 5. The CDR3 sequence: CASSQDRLAQSTDTQYF. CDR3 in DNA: TGCGCCAGCAGCCAAGATCGACTAGCGCAGAGCACAGATACGCAGTATTTT.

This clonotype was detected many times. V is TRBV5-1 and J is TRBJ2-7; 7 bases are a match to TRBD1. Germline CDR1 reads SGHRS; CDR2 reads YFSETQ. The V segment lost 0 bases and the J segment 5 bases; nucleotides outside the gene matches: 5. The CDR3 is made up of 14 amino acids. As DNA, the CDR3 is TGCGCCAGCAGCTTGGCCGGGACAGTAAACGAGCAGTACTTC. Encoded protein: CASSLAGTVNEQYF.

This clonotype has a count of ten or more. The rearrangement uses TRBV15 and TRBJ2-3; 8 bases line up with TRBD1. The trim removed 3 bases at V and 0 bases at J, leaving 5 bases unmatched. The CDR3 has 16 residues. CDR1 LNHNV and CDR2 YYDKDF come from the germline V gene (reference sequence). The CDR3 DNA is TGTGCCACCAGCAGGACCGGGACAGGTAGCACAGATACGCAGTATTTT. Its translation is CATSRTGTGSTDTQYF.

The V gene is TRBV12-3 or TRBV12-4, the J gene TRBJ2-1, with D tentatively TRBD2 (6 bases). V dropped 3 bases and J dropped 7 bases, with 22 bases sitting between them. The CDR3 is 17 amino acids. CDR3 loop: CASSFWIGSGSGNEQFF. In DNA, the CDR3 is TGTGCCAGCAGTTTTTGGATCGGGTCCGGGAGCGGGAATGAGCAGTTCTTC.

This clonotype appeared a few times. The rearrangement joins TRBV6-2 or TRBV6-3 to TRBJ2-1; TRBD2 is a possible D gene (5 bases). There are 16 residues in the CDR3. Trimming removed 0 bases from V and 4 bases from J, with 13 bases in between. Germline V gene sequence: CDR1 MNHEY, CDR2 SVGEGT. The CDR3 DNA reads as TGTGCCAGCAGTTACTCAAAGACTGAGGGTTACAATGAGCAGTTCTTC. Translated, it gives CASSYSKTEGYNEQFF.

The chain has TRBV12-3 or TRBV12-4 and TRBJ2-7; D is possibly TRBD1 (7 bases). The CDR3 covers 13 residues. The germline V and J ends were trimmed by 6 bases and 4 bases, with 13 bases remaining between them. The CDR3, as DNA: TGTGCCAGCAGAGATCAGGGGGGATACGAGCAGTACTTC. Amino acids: CASRDQGGYEQYF.

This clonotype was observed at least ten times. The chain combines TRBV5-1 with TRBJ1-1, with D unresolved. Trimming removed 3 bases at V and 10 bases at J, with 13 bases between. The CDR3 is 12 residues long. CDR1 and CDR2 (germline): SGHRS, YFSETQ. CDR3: CASSSPGIGAFF. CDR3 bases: TGCGCCAGCAGCTCGCCCGGAATAGGAGCTTTCTTT. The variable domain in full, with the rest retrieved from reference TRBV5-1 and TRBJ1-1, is KAGVTQTPRYLIKTRGQQVTLSCSPISGHRSVSWYQQTPGQGLQFLFEYFSETQRNKGNFPGRFSGRQFSNSRSEMNVSTLELGDSALYLCASSSPGIGAFFGQGTRLTVV.

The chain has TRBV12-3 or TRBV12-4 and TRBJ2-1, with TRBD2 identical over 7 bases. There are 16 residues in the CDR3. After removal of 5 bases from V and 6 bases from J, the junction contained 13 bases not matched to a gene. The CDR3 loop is CASSTRGGRALNEQFF. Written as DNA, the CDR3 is TGTGCCAGCAGTACCCGTGGAGGGAGGGCCCTCAATGAGCAGTTCTTC.

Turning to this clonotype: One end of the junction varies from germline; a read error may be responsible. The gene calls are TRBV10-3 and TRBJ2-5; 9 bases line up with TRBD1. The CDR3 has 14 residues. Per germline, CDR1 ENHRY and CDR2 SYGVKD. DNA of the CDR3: TGTGCCATCAGTGATGGGACAGGGCCCGAGACCCGGTACTTC. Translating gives CAISDGTGPETRYF.

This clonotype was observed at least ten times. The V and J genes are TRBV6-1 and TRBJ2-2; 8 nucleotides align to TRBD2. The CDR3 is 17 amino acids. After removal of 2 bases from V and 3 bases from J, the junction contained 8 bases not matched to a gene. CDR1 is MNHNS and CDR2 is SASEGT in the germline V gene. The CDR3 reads CASSEYGTRSYTGELFF. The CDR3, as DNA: TGTGCCAGCAGTGAATACGGGACTAGGAGTTACACCGGGGAGCTGTTTTTT.

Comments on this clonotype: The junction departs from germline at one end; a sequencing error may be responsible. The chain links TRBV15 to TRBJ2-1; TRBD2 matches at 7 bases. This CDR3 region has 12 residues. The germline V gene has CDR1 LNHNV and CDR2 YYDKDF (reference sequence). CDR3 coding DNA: TGTGCCACCAGCAGTCCGGGAGGTTTAAAAATCTTC. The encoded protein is CATSSPGGLKIF.

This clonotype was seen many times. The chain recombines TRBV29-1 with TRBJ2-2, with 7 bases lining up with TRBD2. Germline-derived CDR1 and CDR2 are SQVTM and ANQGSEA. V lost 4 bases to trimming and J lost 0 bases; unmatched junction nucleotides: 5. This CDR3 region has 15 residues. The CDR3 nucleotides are TGCAGCGTTGGGGCGGGACTAACGAACACCGGGGAGCTGTTTTTT. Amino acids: CSVGAGLTNTGELFF.

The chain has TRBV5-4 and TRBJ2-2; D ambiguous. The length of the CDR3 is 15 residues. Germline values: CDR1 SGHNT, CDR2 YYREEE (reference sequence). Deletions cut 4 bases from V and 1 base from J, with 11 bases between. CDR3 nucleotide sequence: TGTGCCAGCAGCATTCGGACCTTGAACACCGGGGAGCTGTTTTTT. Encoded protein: CASSIRTLNTGELFF.

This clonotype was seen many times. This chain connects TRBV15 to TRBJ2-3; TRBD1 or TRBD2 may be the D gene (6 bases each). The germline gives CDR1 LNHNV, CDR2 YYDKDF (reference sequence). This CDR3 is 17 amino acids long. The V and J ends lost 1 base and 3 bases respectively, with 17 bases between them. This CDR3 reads CATSRGLGGTGTDTQYF. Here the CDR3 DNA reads TGTGCCACCAGCAGAGGTCTAGGGGGGACTGGAACAGATACGCAGTATTTT.

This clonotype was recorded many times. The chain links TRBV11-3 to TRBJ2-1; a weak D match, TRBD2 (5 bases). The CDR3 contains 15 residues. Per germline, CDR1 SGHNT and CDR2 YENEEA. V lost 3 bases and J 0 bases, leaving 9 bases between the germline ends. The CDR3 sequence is CASSFSVYSYNEQFF. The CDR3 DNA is TGTGCCAGCAGCTTTAGCGTATACTCCTACAATGAGCAGTTCTTC.

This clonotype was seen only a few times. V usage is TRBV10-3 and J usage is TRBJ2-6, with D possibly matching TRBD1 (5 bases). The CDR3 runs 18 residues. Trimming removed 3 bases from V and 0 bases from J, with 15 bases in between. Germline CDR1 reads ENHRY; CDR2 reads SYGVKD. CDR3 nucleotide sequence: TGTGCCATCAGTGAAGGGGCAGGGAAAACCTCTGGGGCCAACGTCCTGACTTTC. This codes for CAISEGAGKTSGANVLTF.

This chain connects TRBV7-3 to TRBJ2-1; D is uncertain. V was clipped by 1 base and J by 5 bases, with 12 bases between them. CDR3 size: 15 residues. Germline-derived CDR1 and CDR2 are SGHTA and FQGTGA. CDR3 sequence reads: CASSLIPWENNEQFF. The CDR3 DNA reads TGTGCCAGCAGCTTAATCCCTTGGGAAAACAATGAGCAGTTCTTC.

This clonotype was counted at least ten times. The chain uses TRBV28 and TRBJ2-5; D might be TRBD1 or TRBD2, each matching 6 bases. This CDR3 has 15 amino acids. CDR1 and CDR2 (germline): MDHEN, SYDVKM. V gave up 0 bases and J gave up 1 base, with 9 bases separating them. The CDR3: CASSLWGGFQETQYF. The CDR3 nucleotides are TGTGCCAGCAGTTTATGGGGGGGCTTCCAAGAGACCCAGTACTTC.

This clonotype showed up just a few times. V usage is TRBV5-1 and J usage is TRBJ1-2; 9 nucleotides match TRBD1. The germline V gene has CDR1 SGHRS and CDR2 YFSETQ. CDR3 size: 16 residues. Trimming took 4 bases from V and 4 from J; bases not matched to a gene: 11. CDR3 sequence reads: CASSLRGQGQGYGYTF. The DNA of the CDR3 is TGCGCCAGCAGCCTACGGGGACAGGGTCAAGGCTATGGCTACACCTTC.

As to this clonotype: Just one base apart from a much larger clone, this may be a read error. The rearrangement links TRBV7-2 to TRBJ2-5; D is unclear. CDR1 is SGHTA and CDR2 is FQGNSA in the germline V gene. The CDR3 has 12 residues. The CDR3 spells CASSRVEETEYF. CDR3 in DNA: TGTGCCAGCAGCAGAGTCGAAGAGACCGAGTACTTC.

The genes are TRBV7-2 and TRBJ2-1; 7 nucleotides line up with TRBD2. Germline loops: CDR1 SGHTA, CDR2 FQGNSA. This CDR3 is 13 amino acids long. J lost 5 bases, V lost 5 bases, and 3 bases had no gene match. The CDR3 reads CASSGRANNEQFF. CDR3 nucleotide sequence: TGTGCCAGCAGCGGGAGGGCAAACAATGAGCAGTTCTTC.

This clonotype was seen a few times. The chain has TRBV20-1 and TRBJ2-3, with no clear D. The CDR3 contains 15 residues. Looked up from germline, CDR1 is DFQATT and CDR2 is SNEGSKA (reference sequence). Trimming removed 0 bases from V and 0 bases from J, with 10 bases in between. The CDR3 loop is CSAREPTPSTDTQYF. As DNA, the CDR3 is TGCAGTGCTAGAGAGCCGACCCCAAGCACAGATACGCAGTATTTT.

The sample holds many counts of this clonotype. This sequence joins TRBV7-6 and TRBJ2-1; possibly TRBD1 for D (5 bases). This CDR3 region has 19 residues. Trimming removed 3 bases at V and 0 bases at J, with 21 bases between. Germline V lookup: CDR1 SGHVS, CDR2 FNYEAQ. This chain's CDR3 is CASSFGRALGVGSYNEQFF. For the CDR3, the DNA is TGTGCCAGCAGCTTCGGCCGGGCCCTAGGGGTGGGCTCCTACAATGAGCAGTTCTTC.

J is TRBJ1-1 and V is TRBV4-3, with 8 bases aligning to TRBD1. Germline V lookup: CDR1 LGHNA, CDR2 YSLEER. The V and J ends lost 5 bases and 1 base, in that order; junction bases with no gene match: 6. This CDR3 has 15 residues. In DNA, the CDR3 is TGCGCCAGCAGCATAGGACAGGGTGGGAACACTGAAGCTTTCTTT. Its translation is CASSIGQGGNTEAFF.

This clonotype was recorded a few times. The CDR3 sequence is CASSESTSNTGELFF. The CDR3 DNA sequence: TGTGCCAGCAGTGAATCTACCTCGAACACCGGGGAGCTGTTTTTT. This chain uses TRBV2 with TRBJ2-2; no clear D. The germline gives CDR1 SNHLY, CDR2 FYNNEI. V was cut by 2 bases and J by 0 bases, with 7 bases left in between. This CDR3 spans 15 amino acids.

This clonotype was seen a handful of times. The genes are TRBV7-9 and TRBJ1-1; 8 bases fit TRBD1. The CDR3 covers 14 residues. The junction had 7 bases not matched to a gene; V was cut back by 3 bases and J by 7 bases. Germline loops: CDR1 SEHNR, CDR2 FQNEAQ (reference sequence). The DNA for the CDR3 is TGTGCCAGCAGCTTGGCCTCAGGGGGCCATGAAGCTTTCTTT. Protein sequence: CASSLASGGHEAFF.

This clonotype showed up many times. The CDR3 protein is CASSLEGEITDTQYF. CDR3 DNA: TGTGCCAGCAGCTTAGAGGGGGAAATCACAGATACGCAGTATTTT. J is TRBJ2-3 and V is TRBV7-6; TRBD1 is a possible D gene (6 bases). This CDR3 contains 15 residues. V was trimmed by 1 base and J by 2 bases, leaving 10 bases between them. Germline V gene lookup returns CDR1 SGHVS and CDR2 FNYEAQ.

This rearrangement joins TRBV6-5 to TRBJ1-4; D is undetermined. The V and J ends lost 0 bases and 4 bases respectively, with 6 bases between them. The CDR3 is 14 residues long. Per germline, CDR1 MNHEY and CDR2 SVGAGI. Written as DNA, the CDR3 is TGTGCCAGCAGTTACTCGGCCCATAATGAAAAACTGTTTTTT. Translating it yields CASSYSAHNEKLFF.

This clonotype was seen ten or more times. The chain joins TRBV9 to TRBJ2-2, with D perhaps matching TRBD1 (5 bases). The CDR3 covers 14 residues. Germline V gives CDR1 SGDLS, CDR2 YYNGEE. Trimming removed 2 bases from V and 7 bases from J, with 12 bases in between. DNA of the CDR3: TGTGCCAGCAGCGTTGCAGGGTTCCACGGGGAGCTGTTTTTT. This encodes CASSVAGFHGELFF.

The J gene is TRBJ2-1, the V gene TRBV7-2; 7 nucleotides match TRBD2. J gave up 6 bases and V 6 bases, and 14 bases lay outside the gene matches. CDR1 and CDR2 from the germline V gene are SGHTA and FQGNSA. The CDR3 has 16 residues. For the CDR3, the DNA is TGTGCCAGCAGACCTCCCTCGGGCGGGAGCTTCAATGAGCAGTTCTTC. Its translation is CASRPPSGGSFNEQFF.

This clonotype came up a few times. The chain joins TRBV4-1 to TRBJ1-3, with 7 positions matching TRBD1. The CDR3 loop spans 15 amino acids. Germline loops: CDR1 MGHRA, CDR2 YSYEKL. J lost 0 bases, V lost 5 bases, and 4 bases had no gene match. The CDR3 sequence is CASSYRDSSGNTIYF. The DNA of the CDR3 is TGCGCCAGCAGCTACCGGGACAGCTCTGGAAACACCATATATTTT.

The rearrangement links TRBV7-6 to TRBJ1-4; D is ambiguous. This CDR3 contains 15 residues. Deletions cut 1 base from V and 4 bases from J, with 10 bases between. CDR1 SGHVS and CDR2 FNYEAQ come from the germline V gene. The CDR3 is CASSLEPAHNEKLFF. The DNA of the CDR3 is TGTGCCAGCAGCTTAGAGCCGGCACATAATGAAAAACTGTTTTTT. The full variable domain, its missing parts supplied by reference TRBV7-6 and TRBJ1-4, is GAGVSQSPRYKVTKRGQDVALRCDPISGHVSLYWYRQALGQGPEFLTYFNYEAQQDKSGLPNDRFSAERPEGSISTLTIQRTEQRDSAMYRCASSLEPAHNEKLFFGSGTQLSVL.